The present entry profiles one TCR beta chain with its context. The antigen is not known. These data originate in a study of T cell responses to AZD1222 COVID-19 vaccine. Findings of the study overall: In a largely white British group with more females than males, clonal diversity was possibly underestimated. Along spike, vaccine-associated CD4 TCRs were found throughout, with dominance at 160-218 and 743-854.

Clones were sequenced by immunoSEQ multiplex PCR, and TCRdb holds only the in-frame ones, with some missing. The table includes 75,000 to 100,000 clones, over 75% detected once. CDR3 length: 13 residues. The germline gives CDR1 PRHDT, CDR2 FYEKMQ (reference sequence). Trimming removed 6 bases from V and 0 bases from J, with 7 bases in between. The TCR sequence derives from an adult in good health. This specimen consisted of peripheral blood, obtained on day 0 of AZD1222 vaccination. The gene calls are TRBV13 and TRBJ2-3; no definite D call. CDR3 DNA: TGTGCCAGCAGTCTCGAGAGCACAGATACGCAGTATTTT. Residues: CASSLESTDTQYF.